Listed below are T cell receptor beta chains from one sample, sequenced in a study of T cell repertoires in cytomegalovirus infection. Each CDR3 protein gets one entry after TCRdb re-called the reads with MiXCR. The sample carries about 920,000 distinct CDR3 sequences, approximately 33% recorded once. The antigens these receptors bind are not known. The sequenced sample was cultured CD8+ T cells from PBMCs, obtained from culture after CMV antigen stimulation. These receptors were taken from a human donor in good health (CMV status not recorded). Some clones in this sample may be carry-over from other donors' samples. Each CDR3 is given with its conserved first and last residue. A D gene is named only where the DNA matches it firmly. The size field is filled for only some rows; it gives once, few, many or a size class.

CDR3 DNA: TGTGCCACCAGCCTACAGGGTGTAACGGCTGAAGCTTTCTTT
CDR3 protein: CATSLQGVTAEAFF
clone size: few
J gene: TRBJ1-1
V gene: TRBV15
D gene: NA

CDR3 DNA: TGTGCCAGCAGTGATCGACAGGGGCCCCCAGCCGGGGAGCTGTTTTTT
CDR3 protein: CASSDRQGPPAGELFF
clone size: NA
J gene: TRBJ2-2
V gene: TRBV2
D gene: TRBD1

CDR3 DNA: TGTGCCAGCAGCCCTAGACAGGGATTCACGGAGACCCAGTACTTC
CDR3 protein: CASSPRQGFTETQYF
clone size: few
J gene: TRBJ2-5
V gene: TRBV2
D gene: TRBD1

CDR3 DNA: TGTGCCAGCAGCTTAGCGGACCTCGGGGATGAGCAGTTCTTC
CDR3 protein: CASSLADLGDEQFF
clone size: few
J gene: TRBJ2-1
V gene: TRBV7-6
D gene: NA

CDR3 DNA: TGTGCCAGCAGCTTAGCTCGGGACAGCTCTGGGGCCAACGTCCTGACTTTC
CDR3 protein: CASSLARDSSGANVLTF
clone size: many
J gene: TRBJ2-6
V gene: TRBV7-8
D gene: TRBD1

CDR3 DNA: TGTGCCAGCAGCCACAGCGATCAGCCCCAGCATTTT
CDR3 protein: CASSHSDQPQHF
clone size: few
J gene: TRBJ1-5
V gene: TRBV7-8
D gene: NA

CDR3 DNA: TGCGCCAGCAGCCCGGGCGACAGGGCGGGGGGCACTGAAGCTTTCTTT
CDR3 protein: CASSPGDRAGGTEAFF
clone size: NA
J gene: TRBJ1-1
V gene: TRBV4-1
D gene: TRBD1

CDR3 DNA: TGTGCCAGCAGTTTGATCGGACAGGGGAACACTGAAGCTTTCTTT
CDR3 protein: CASSLIGQGNTEAFF
clone size: few
J gene: TRBJ1-1
V gene: TRBV12-3/TRBV12-4
D gene: TRBD1

CDR3 DNA: TGTGCCAGCAGCTCACCCGAACAGGGGGCGGACACTGAAGCTTTCTTT
CDR3 protein: CASSSPEQGADTEAFF
clone size: NA
J gene: TRBJ1-1
V gene: TRBV11-2
D gene: TRBD1

CDR3 DNA: TGTGCCAGCACCCTGGGAGGGGTTGGATCACCCCTCCACTTT
CDR3 protein: CASTLGGVGSPLHF
clone size: NA
J gene: TRBJ1-6
V gene: TRBV12-3/TRBV12-4
D gene: NA

CDR3 DNA: TGTGCCACCAGAGCGGGGGCCGGGGATGAGCAGTTCTTC
CDR3 protein: CATRAGAGDEQFF
clone size: NA
J gene: TRBJ2-1
V gene: TRBV24-1
D gene: TRBD2

CDR3 DNA: TGTGCCAGCAGCTTAGGCCCCAGGGAGAAGGGCACTGAAGCTTTCTTT
CDR3 protein: CASSLGPREKGTEAFF
clone size: few
J gene: TRBJ1-1
V gene: TRBV7-6
D gene: NA

CDR3 DNA: TGTGCCAGCAGCTCACCTAAGACAGGGACTGAAGGAAACACCATATATTTT
CDR3 protein: CASSSPKTGTEGNTIYF
clone size: NA
J gene: TRBJ1-3
V gene: TRBV5-6
D gene: TRBD1

CDR3 DNA: TGTGCCAGCAGCTTGGGAGGGGTTCGTTCACCCCTCCACTTT
CDR3 protein: CASSLGGVRSPLHF
clone size: NA
J gene: TRBJ1-6
V gene: TRBV5-6
D gene: NA

CDR3 DNA: TGTGCCAGCAGTTACTCTTCCCTCGGCTACGAGCAGTACTTC
CDR3 protein: CASSYSSLGYEQYF
clone size: few
J gene: TRBJ2-7
V gene: TRBV6-6
D gene: NA

CDR3 DNA: TGTGCCAGCAGACTCCTTTCCTACAATGAGCAGTTCTTC
CDR3 protein: CASRLLSYNEQFF
clone size: NA
J gene: TRBJ2-1
V gene: TRBV6-5
D gene: NA

CDR3 DNA: TGTGCCAGCAGTGTGGGAGGGGGGTGGAATGAGCAGTTCTTC
CDR3 protein: CASSVGGGWNEQFF
clone size: NA
J gene: TRBJ2-1
V gene: TRBV6-1
D gene: NA

CDR3 DNA: TGTGCCAGCAGTTTAGAGTCGTCCAAAAACATTCAGTACTTC
CDR3 protein: CASSLESSKNIQYF
clone size: few
J gene: TRBJ2-4
V gene: TRBV12-3/TRBV12-4
D gene: NA

CDR3 DNA: TGCAGCGTTGTGGCGGGGGGCCAGGGTGGTGAGCAGTTCTTC
CDR3 protein: CSVVAGGQGGEQFF
clone size: few
J gene: TRBJ2-1
V gene: TRBV29-1
D gene: TRBD2

CDR3 DNA: TGTGCCATCCTAAATTCGGGACAGCTCATGAACACTGAAGCTTTCTTT
CDR3 protein: CAILNSGQLMNTEAFF
clone size: NA
J gene: TRBJ1-1
V gene: TRBV7-9
D gene: TRBD1

CDR3 DNA: TGTGCCAACAGTCCTAGCGGGGGTCTCTCCTACAATGAGCAGTTCTTC
CDR3 protein: CANSPSGGLSYNEQFF
clone size: NA
J gene: TRBJ2-1
V gene: TRBV7-9
D gene: TRBD2

CDR3 DNA: TGTGCTAGTGGTTTTACAGGGGGCTCCCCTGAAGCTTTCTTT
CDR3 protein: CASGFTGGSPEAFF
clone size: NA
J gene: TRBJ1-1
V gene: TRBV12-5
D gene: TRBD1

CDR3 DNA: TGTGCCAGCAGTTCCCCGGACAGCACAGATACGCAGTATTTT
CDR3 protein: CASSSPDSTDTQYF
clone size: few
J gene: TRBJ2-3
V gene: TRBV27
D gene: NA

CDR3 DNA: TGTGCCAGCAGTGAAGTGTGGGGGAATCAGCCCCAGCATTTT
CDR3 protein: CASSEVWGNQPQHF
clone size: NA
J gene: TRBJ1-5
V gene: TRBV2
D gene: NA

CDR3 DNA: TGTGCTAGTGGTTTCCTATCGTACAGGGTTCAAAGCACTGAAGCTTTCTTT
CDR3 protein: CASGFLSYRVQSTEAFF
clone size: few
J gene: TRBJ1-1
V gene: TRBV12-5
D gene: NA

CDR3 DNA: TGTGCCAGCACCTTTAGCCCGGGCTCAGCTTACAATGAGCAGTTCTTC
CDR3 protein: CASTFSPGSAYNEQFF
clone size: NA
J gene: TRBJ2-1
V gene: TRBV13
D gene: NA

CDR3 DNA: TGTGCCAGCAGCACTCCCAGGGGGCGCGACACTGAAGCTTTCTTT
CDR3 protein: CASSTPRGRDTEAFF
clone size: NA
J gene: TRBJ1-1
V gene: TRBV7-3
D gene: TRBD1

CDR3 DNA: TGTGCCAGCAGCTTAGTTACTAGCGGGGGCTGGGGGGAGCTGTTTTTT
CDR3 protein: CASSLVTSGGWGELFF
clone size: NA
J gene: TRBJ2-2
V gene: TRBV7-2
D gene: TRBD2

CDR3 DNA: TGTGCCAGCAGCCCCCGGGACAGCACCTACGAGCAGTACTTC
CDR3 protein: CASSPRDSTYEQYF
clone size: few
J gene: TRBJ2-7
V gene: TRBV7-9
D gene: TRBD1

CDR3 DNA: TGTGCCAGCAGTGCAGGGGCCTCACTGAACACTGAAGCTTTCTTT
CDR3 protein: CASSAGASLNTEAFF
clone size: NA
J gene: TRBJ1-1
V gene: TRBV2
D gene: NA

CDR3 DNA: TGTGCCAGCACCCCCCCCCGAGGCTTACCCTCCTACGAGCAGTACTTC
CDR3 protein: CASTPPRGLPSYEQYF
clone size: NA
J gene: TRBJ2-7
V gene: TRBV7-9
D gene: NA

CDR3 DNA: TGTGCCAGCAGACAGGGGGATGAGCAGTTCTTC
CDR3 protein: CASRQGDEQFF
clone size: NA
J gene: TRBJ2-1
V gene: TRBV2
D gene: TRBD1

CDR3 DNA: TGTGCCAGCACCCCGGGGGTCCAAGAGACCCAGTACTTC
CDR3 protein: CASTPGVQETQYF
clone size: NA
J gene: TRBJ2-5
V gene: TRBV7-8
D gene: NA

CDR3 DNA: TGTGCCAGCCAACGACGGGACACCAACTACAATGAGCAGTTCTTC
CDR3 protein: CASQRRDTNYNEQFF
clone size: NA
J gene: TRBJ2-1
V gene: TRBV25-1
D gene: NA

CDR3 DNA: TGTGCCAGCAGTTTTGGGGTTTTTTCCGAGCAGTACTTC
CDR3 protein: CASSFGVFSEQYF
clone size: few
J gene: TRBJ2-7
V gene: TRBV27
D gene: NA

CDR3 DNA: TGTGCCAGCAGTGAGGTTCTGGGGGTCTCTGGAAACACCATATATTTT
CDR3 protein: CASSEVLGVSGNTIYF
clone size: few
J gene: TRBJ1-3
V gene: TRBV2
D gene: NA

CDR3 DNA: TGTGCCAGCAGTTTAACAGGGGGCTTAACTGAAGCTTTCTTT
CDR3 protein: CASSLTGGLTEAFF
clone size: NA
J gene: TRBJ1-1
V gene: TRBV6-2/TRBV6-3
D gene: TRBD1

CDR3 DNA: TGTGCCAGCAGTTATGTTAGCAATCAGCCCCAGCATTTT
CDR3 protein: CASSYVSNQPQHF
clone size: NA
J gene: TRBJ1-5
V gene: TRBV27
D gene: NA

CDR3 DNA: TGCGCCAGCAGCCAAGAACCAGGGGGCACAGATACGCAGTATTTT
CDR3 protein: CASSQEPGGTDTQYF
clone size: NA
J gene: TRBJ2-3
V gene: TRBV4-1
D gene: NA

CDR3 DNA: TGTGCCAGCAGCTTACGTGGCGGGACTAGCGGGGGGGCGAGTAATGAGCAGTTCTTC
CDR3 protein: CASSLRGGTSGGASNEQFF
clone size: many
J gene: TRBJ2-1
V gene: TRBV11-3
D gene: TRBD2